Below, 20 T cell receptor beta chains from the same sample are listed, as sequenced in a study of T cells in localized non-small cell lung cancer. Sequencing was performed with immunoSEQ multiplex PCR; in TCRdb, only in-frame clones are kept and a portion is missing. There are over 8,500 clones in the sample; roughly 90% occur only once, and approximately 15% lies in the top ten. The sequenced sample was peripheral blood, obtained before any cancer treatment. The receptors here all came from an older male donor with stage III lung adenocarcinoma.

This rearrangement joins TRBV30 to TRBJ1-3; D is perhaps TRBD1 (6 bases). The germline V gene encodes CDR1 GTSNPN and CDR2 SVGIG (reference sequence). Trimming pared 2 bases from V and 2 bases from J, leaving 7 bases between. The CDR3 extends over 13 amino acids. The CDR3 protein is CAWSRTAGNTIYF. CDR3 coding DNA: TGTGCCTGGAGTCGGACAGCTGGAAACACCATATATTTT.

J is TRBJ2-3 and V is TRBV13; unclear D gene. The CDR3 runs to 17 residues. CDR1 is PRHDT, CDR2 FYEKMQ, per germline (reference sequence). The V end lost 5 bases, the J end lost 0 bases, and 18 bases lay between the germline ends. Here the CDR3 reads CASSQPAADESTDTQYF. CDR3 nucleotides: TGTGCCAGCAGCCAACCCGCCGCGGATGAAAGCACAGATACGCAGTATTTT.

V usage is TRBV6-5 and J usage is TRBJ1-2; 7 nucleotides match TRBD1. This CDR3 comprises 14 residues. J gave up 2 bases and V 0 bases, and 0 bases lay outside the gene matches. Germline CDR1 is MNHEY and CDR2 is SVGAGI. CDR3 nucleotide sequence: TGTGCCAGCAGTTACTCGACAGGGAACTATGGCTACACCTTC. Translated: CASSYSTGNYGYTF.

The rearrangement uses TRBV7-3 and TRBJ2-3, with 11 nucleotides matching TRBD2. The CDR3 contains 19 residues. V dropped 1 base and J dropped 1; count of bases not matched to a gene: 10. Germline lookup yields CDR1 SGHTA and CDR2 FQGTGA. In DNA, the CDR3 is TGTGCCAGCAGCTTAAATCCTAGCGGGAGGTTGATGGGCACAGATACGCAGTATTTT. It translates to CASSLNPSGRLMGTDTQYF.

The CDR3 reads CASSLVGTSRYNEQFF. The CDR3 nucleotides read TGCGCCAGCAGCTTGGTCGGGACAAGCAGATACAATGAGCAGTTCTTC. The V and J genes are TRBV5-1 and TRBJ2-1, with D maybe TRBD1 (6 bases). V lost 0 bases to trimming and J lost 4 bases, with 14 bases between them. The germline V gene has CDR1 SGHRS and CDR2 YFSETQ. The CDR3 contains 16 residues. Variable domain in full (rest from reference TRBV5-1 and TRBJ2-1): KAGVTQTPRYLIKTRGQQVTLSCSPISGHRSVSWYQQTPGQGLQFLFEYFSETQRNKGNFPGRFSGRQFSNSRSEMNVSTLELGDSALYLCASSLVGTSRYNEQFFGPGTRLTVL.

The table lists this clone with a count of one. The chain combines TRBV19 with TRBJ1-2; the D gene is possibly TRBD1 (5 bases). The CDR3 totals 18 residues. Between the trimmed V and J ends, which lost 4 bases and 4 bases, there was a span of 25 bases. Germline V gene data show CDR1 as LNHDA and CDR2 as SQIVND (reference sequence). This CDR3 reads CASSTRLGRGELGYGYTF. The CDR3 nucleotides read TGTGCCAGTAGTACCCGTTTGGGACGGGGGGAACTCGGCTATGGCTACACCTTC.

The V and J genes are TRBV30 and TRBJ1-2; 8 nucleotides align to TRBD1. CDR3 length equals 13 residues. Looked up from germline, CDR1 is GTSNPN and CDR2 is SVGIG (reference sequence). The junction had 10 bases not matched to a gene; V was cut back by 5 bases and J by 8 bases. The DNA of the CDR3 is TGTGCCTGGGACCCCCAGGGGGCTAGGGGCTACACCTTC. Its translation: CAWDPQGARGYTF. Looking up the rest from reference TRBV30 and TRBJ1-2 gives the full variable domain: SQTIHQWPATLVQPVGSPLSLECTVEGTSNPNLYWYRQAAGRGLQLLFYSVGIGQISSEVPQNLSASRPQDRQFILSSKKLLLSDSGFYLCAWDPQGARGYTFGSGTRLTVV.

DNA of the CDR3: TGTGCCAGCAGCTTACAGGGGAACACTGAAGCTTTCTTT. Translation gives CASSLQGNTEAFF. V and J are TRBV7-3 and TRBJ1-1, with a tentative D call TRBD1 (5 bases). CDR1 is SGHTA and CDR2 is FQGTGA in the germline V gene. Trimming removed 2 bases at V and 1 base at J, with 5 bases between. This CDR3 contains 13 residues.

The chain is built from TRBV5-8 and TRBJ2-7; 11 nucleotides agree with TRBD2. The ends lost 0 bases at V and 4 bases at J; junction bases unmatched: 6. This CDR3 is 16 amino acids long. CDR1 and CDR2 (germline): SGHTS, YDEGEE. CDR3 sequence: CASSLAGSGRAYEQYF. For the CDR3, the DNA is TGTGCCAGCAGCTTGGCGGGTAGCGGGAGGGCTTACGAGCAGTACTTC.

The chain carries TRBV18 and TRBJ2-1; 13 bases are a match to TRBD2. With V trimmed by 7 bases and J by 7 bases, 4 bases remained unmatched. The CDR3 runs to 14 residues. Germline CDR1 and CDR2: KGHSH and LQKENI. The CDR3 sequence is CASLLAGGENEQFF. The DNA for the CDR3 is TGTGCCAGCTTACTAGCGGGAGGGGAAAATGAGCAGTTCTTC.

The chain uses TRBV7-2 and TRBJ2-7, with 7 bases fitting TRBD2. CDR3 size: 12 residues. V trimming: 4 bases; J trimming: 5 bases; junction bases outside the gene matches: 2. Germline V gene sequence: CDR1 SGHTA, CDR2 FQGNSA. CDR3 in amino acids: CASSSRGDEQYF. DNA for the CDR3: TGTGCCAGCAGCTCTCGGGGGGACGAGCAGTACTTC.

V gene TRBV7-8 combines with J gene TRBJ1-5; D unresolved. The CDR3 spans 12 residues. With 3 bases removed from V and 4 bases from J, the gap between germline ends came to 4 bases. Germline CDR1 reads SGHVS; CDR2 reads FQNEAQ. CDR3 amino acids: CASSFVNQPQHF. The DNA of the CDR3 is TGTGCCAGCAGCTTCGTTAATCAGCCCCAGCATTTT.

The V gene is TRBV5-1, the J gene TRBJ1-6; D is unclear. CDR1 is SGHRS, CDR2 YFSETQ, per germline. The CDR3 is 14 residues long. Trimming took 2 bases from V and 7 from J, leaving 10 bases between them. The CDR3 DNA sequence: TGCGCCAGCAGCTTCGACACCGGGAATTCACCCCTCCACTTT. It is translated as CASSFDTGNSPLHF.

This clone was recorded only once. The chain carries TRBV6-6 and TRBJ2-7; D is unclear. V was trimmed by 4 bases and J by 9 bases, leaving 13 bases between them. Germline V gene data show CDR1 as MNHNY and CDR2 as SVGAGI (reference sequence). The CDR3 is 12 amino acids. The DNA for the CDR3 is TGTGCCAGCAGTTCAGGCTTGATGGGGCAGTACTTC. Translating it yields CASSSGLMGQYF.

This sequence joins TRBV7-6 and TRBJ2-1; TRBD2 agrees at 11 bases. The germline V gene encodes CDR1 SGHVS and CDR2 FNYEAQ. There are 16 residues in the CDR3. After removal of 5 bases from V and 3 bases from J, the junction contained 6 bases not matched to a gene. CDR3 sequence (DNA): TGTGCCAGCAGCAAACTAGCGGGAGTGGTCTACAATGAGCAGTTCTTC. This sequence encodes CASSKLAGVVYNEQFF.

The rearrangement links TRBV7-9 to TRBJ1-1, with D possibly matching TRBD1 (6 bases). The CDR3 sequence is 15 residues long. Trimming cost V 6 bases and J 5 bases, with 19 bases left between them. Germline CDR1 reads SEHNR; CDR2 reads FQNEAQ (reference sequence). CDR3 sequence (DNA): TGTGCCAGCAGACCCCTGGTGGGGGGCCGGACTGAAGCTTTCTTT. It yields the protein CASRPLVGGRTEAFF.

This clone came up once. This chain uses TRBV28 with TRBJ1-2; D gene uncertain. Trimming took 7 bases from V and 0 from J, leaving 15 bases between them. Germline V lookup: CDR1 MDHEN, CDR2 SYDVKM. CDR3 length equals 15 residues. CDR3 sequence reads: CASIGRGSANYGYTF. Written as DNA, the CDR3 is TGTGCCAGCATAGGGCGGGGATCAGCTAACTATGGCTACACCTTC.

This chain connects TRBV11-1 to TRBJ2-1; no clear D gene. Germline values: CDR1 SGHAT, CDR2 FQDESV (reference sequence). This CDR3 has 13 amino acids. Trimming left V 1 base short and J 15 bases short, with 16 bases between. CDR3: CASSLGAQQERFF. The CDR3 coding sequence is TGTGCCAGCAGCTTAGGGGCCCAGCAAGAACGGTTCTTC.

V and J are TRBV7-7 and TRBJ2-3, with D possibly being TRBD2 (5 bases). The length of the CDR3 is 13 residues. Looked up from germline, CDR1 is SSHAT and CDR2 is FNYEAQ (reference sequence). Trimming shortened V by 0 bases and J by 6 bases, and 7 bases separated the two germline ends. Here the CDR3 reads CASSLAEADTQYF. CDR3 coding DNA: TGTGCCAGCAGCTTAGCGGAGGCGGATACGCAGTATTTT.

The V call is TRBV7-2, the J call TRBJ1-1; D unresolved. V lost 5 bases and J 8 bases, leaving 12 bases between the germline ends. The CDR3 spans 12 residues. Germline values: CDR1 SGHTA, CDR2 FQGNSA. CDR3 sequence: CASSPGSWEAFF. In nucleotides, the CDR3 is TGTGCCAGCAGCCCCGGATCGTGGGAAGCTTTCTTT.